The clone carrying this TCR beta chain was seen many times. Sample time point: pre-sensitization, week 0. This sample's treatment: therapeutic diphenylcyclopropenone sensitization with weekly scalp DPC. Attachment of unique molecular identifiers to individual cDNA molecules was performed in the library. Per the original methods: Samples held a median of roughly 100,000 TCRs, range about 23,224–700,000. One entry per CDR3 protein results from TCRdb running MiXCR on the RACE reads. The V and J calls reflect TCRdb's pipeline rather than the authors' work. The sample includes over 300,000 distinct CDR3 sequences, approximately 5% of them seen just once. This sample was included in a study of human T cells and chemical hapten exposure. V was trimmed by 5 bases and J by 10 bases, leaving 12 bases between them. The CDR3 has 11 amino acids.

Specimen: whole blood, collected in connection with sensitization to the hapten diphenylcyclopropenone (DPC). The clonotype comes from a woman aged 50 to 60 with alopecia areata. Some clones in this sample may be carry-over from other donors' samples. J is TRBJ2-7 and V is TRBV12-3 or TRBV12-4, with D tentatively TRBD1 (6 bases). For the CDR3, the DNA is TGTGCCAGCAGTCTTATGGGACAACAGTACTTC. As protein: CASSLMGQQYF.